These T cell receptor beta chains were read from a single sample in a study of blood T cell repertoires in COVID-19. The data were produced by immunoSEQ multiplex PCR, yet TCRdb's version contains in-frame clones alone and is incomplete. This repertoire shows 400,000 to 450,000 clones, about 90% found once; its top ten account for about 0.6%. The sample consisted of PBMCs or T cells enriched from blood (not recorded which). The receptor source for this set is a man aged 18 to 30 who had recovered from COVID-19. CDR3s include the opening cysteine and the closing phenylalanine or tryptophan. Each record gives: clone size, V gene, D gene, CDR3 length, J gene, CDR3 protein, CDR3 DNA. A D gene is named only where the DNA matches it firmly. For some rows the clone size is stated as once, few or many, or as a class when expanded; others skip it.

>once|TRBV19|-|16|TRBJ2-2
CASNPPRETNTGELFF
TGTGCCAGTAACCCTCCCCGGGAGACGAACACCGGGGAGCTGTTTTTT
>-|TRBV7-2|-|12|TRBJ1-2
CASSPATDSYTF
TGTGCCAGCAGCCCCGCTACTGATTCCTACACCTTC
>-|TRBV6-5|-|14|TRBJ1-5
CASILRGVSQPQHF
TGTGCCAGCATCCTCAGGGGAGTGAGTCAGCCCCAGCATTTT
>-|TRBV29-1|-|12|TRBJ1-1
CSVEGSNTEAFF
TGCAGCGTTGAGGGCAGCAACACTGAAGCTTTCTTT
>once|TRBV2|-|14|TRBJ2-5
CASSGGGAPETQYF
TGTGCCAGCAGTGGTGGAGGTGCGCCTGAGACCCAGTACTTC
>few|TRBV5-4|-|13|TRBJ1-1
CASSQILNTEAFF
TGTGCCAGCAGCCAGATCTTGAACACTGAAGCTTTCTTT
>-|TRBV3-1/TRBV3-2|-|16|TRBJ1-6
CASSQARPTYNSPLHF
TGTGCCAGCAGCCAAGCCCGACCGACATATAATTCACCCCTCCACTTT
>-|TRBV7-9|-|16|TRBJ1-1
CASSTRGFELDTEAFF
TGTGCCAGCAGCACGCGGGGATTTGAGCTCGACACTGAAGCTTTCTTT
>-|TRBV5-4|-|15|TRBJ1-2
CASSSPPEANYGYTF
TGTGCCAGCAGCTCCCCTCCTGAGGCCAACTATGGCTACACCTTC
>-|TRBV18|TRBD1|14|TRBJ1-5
CASSPIQGNGPQHF
TGTGCCAGCTCCCCTATACAGGGGAATGGGCCCCAGCATTTT
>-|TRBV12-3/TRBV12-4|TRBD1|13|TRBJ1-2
CASSFIQGGGYTF
TGTGCCAGCAGTTTTATTCAGGGGGGCGGCTACACCTTC
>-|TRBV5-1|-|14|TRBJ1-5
CASSPTGGNQPQHF
TGCGCCAGCAGCCCGACAGGCGGCAATCAGCCCCAGCATTTT
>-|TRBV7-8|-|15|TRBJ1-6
CASSPSEGDNSPLHF
TGTGCCAGCAGCCCCTCGGAGGGAGATAATTCACCCCTCCACTTT
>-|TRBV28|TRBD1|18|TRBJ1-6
CASSLAAIGQGYNSPLHF
TGTGCCAGCAGTTTAGCTGCGATCGGACAGGGATATAATTCACCCCTCCACTTT
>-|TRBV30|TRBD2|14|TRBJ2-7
CAWRSSGTTYEQYF
TGTGCCTGGAGATCTAGCGGGACTACCTACGAGCAGTACTTC
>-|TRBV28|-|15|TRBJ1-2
CASSVPRGSGYGYTF
TGTGCCAGCAGTGTCCCCCGGGGGTCGGGCTATGGCTACACCTTC
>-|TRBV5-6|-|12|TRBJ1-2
CASSKGLLGYTF
TGTGCCAGCAGCAAAGGACTTCTGGGCTACACCTTC
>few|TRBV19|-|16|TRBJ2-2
CASSPPPQANTGELFF
TGTGCCAGTAGCCCCCCCCCGCAGGCGAACACCGGGGAGCTGTTTTTT
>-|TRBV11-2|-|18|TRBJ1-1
CASSPQGKGSPMNTEAFF
TGTGCCAGCAGCCCCCAGGGGAAGGGCAGCCCTATGAACACTGAAGCTTTCTTT
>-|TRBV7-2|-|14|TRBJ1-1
CASSFGGGGTEAFF
TGTGCCAGCAGCTTCGGGGGCGGGGGCACTGAAGCTTTCTTT
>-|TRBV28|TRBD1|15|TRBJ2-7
CASSSETTGKYEQYF
TGTGCCAGCAGTTCAGAGACGACAGGGAAGTACGAGCAGTACTTC
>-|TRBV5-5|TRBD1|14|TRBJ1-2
CASSSPTGGDGYTF
TGTGCCAGCAGCTCACCGACAGGGGGAGATGGCTACACCTTC
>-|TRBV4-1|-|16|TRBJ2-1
CASSDLTGNSYNEQFF
TGCGCCAGCAGCGACCTTACAGGGAACTCCTACAATGAGCAGTTCTTC
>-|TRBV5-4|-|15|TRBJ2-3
CASSLSGTYTDTQYF
TGTGCCAGCAGCTTATCCGGGACTTACACAGATACGCAGTATTTT
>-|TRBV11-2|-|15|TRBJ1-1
CASSLAGGKILEAFF
TGTGCCAGCAGCTTAGCTGGGGGCAAGATTCTTGAAGCTTTCTTT
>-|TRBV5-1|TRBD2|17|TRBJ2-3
CASSLATSGGLTDTQYF
TGCGCCAGCAGCTTGGCTACTAGCGGGGGGCTCACAGATACGCAGTATTTT
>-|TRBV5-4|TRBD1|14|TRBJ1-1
CASSLDRGNTEAFF
TGTGCCAGCAGCTTGGACAGGGGGAACACTGAAGCTTTCTTT
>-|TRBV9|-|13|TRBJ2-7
CASSVVQGSEQYF
TGTGCCAGCAGCGTAGTACAGGGAAGCGAGCAGTACTTC
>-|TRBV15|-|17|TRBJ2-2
CATSTPRGTPNTGELFF
TGTGCCACCAGTACTCCGAGGGGGACACCGAACACCGGGGAGCTGTTTTTT
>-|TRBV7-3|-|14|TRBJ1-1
CASSSQGGNTEAFF
TGTGCCAGCAGCTCTCAGGGAGGCAACACTGAAGCTTTCTTT
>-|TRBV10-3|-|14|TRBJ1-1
CAISGLLAGTEAFF
TGTGCCATCAGTGGACTTTTGGCTGGCACTGAAGCTTTCTTT
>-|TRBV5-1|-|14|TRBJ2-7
CASSVGQGGYEQYF
TGCGCCAGCAGCGTAGGACAGGGAGGGTACGAGCAGTACTTC
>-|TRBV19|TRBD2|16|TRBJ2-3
CASSTGETSRTDTQYF
TGTGCCAGTAGTACTGGCGAGACTAGCAGGACAGATACGCAGTATTTT
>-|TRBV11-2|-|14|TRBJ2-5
CASSHPRGRETQYF
TGTGCCAGCAGCCACCCCCGGGGTCGAGAGACCCAGTACTTC
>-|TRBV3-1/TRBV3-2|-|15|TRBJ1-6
CASSHLTTGLTPLHF
TGTGCCAGCAGCCACCTTACCACAGGGCTGACACCCCTCCACTTT
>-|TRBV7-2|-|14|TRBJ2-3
CASRRRAGTDTQYF
TGTGCTAGCAGGAGGAGGGCGGGGACAGATACGCAGTATTTT
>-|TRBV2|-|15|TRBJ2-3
CASSRNRLRTDTQYF
TGTGCCAGCAGTCGTAACCGACTTCGCACAGATACGCAGTATTTT
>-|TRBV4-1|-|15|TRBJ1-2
CASSHYGMNYYGYTF
TGCGCCAGCAGCCATTACGGGATGAATTATTATGGCTACACCTTC
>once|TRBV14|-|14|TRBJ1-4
CASSLGGSREKLFF
TGTGCCAGCAGCCTCGGCGGGTCTCGGGAAAAACTGTTTTTT
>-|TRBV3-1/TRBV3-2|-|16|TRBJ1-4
CASSPVKRQSNEKLFF
TGTGCCAGCAGCCCGGTTAAACGACAGAGTAATGAAAAACTGTTTTTT